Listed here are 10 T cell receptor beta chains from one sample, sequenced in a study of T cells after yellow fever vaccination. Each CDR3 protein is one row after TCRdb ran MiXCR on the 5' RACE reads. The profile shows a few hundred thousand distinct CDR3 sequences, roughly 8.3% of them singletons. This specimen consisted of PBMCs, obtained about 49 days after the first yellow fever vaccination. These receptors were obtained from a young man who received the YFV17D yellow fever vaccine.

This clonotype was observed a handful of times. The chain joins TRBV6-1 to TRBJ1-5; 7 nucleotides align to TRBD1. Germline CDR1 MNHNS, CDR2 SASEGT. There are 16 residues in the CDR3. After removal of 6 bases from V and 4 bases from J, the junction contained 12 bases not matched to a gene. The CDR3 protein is CASSPNIPTGNQPQHF. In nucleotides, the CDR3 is TGTGCCAGCAGCCCTAACATTCCGACAGGGAATCAGCCCCAGCATTTT.

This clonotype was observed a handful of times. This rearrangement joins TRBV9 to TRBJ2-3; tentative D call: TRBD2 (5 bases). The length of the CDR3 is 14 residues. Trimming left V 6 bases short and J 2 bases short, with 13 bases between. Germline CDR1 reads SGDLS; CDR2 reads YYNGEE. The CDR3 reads CASNSGVNTDTQYF. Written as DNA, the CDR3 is TGTGCCAGCAATTCCGGGGTCAACACAGATACGCAGTATTTT.

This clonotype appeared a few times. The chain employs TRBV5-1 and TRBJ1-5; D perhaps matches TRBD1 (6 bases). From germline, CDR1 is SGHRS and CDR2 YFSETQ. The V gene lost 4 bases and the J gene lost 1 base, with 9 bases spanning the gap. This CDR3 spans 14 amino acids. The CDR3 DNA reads TGCGCCAGCAGCCCAGGGGAAAGCAATCAGCCCCAGCATTTT. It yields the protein CASSPGESNQPQHF.

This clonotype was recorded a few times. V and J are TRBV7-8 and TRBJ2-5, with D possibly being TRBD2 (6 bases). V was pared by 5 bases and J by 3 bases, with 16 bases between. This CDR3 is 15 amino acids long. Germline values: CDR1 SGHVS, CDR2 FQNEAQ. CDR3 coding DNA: TGTGCCAGCAGCCAGGGCTTATGGGGGGAAGAGACCCAGTACTTC. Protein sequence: CASSQGLWGEETQYF.

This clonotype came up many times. The CDR3 bases are TGCGCCAGCAGCCGAGGACAGGGACTAGCGGGGTTAGAGACCCAGTACTTC. Translated, it gives CASSRGQGLAGLETQYF. The genes are TRBV5-1 and TRBJ2-5; TRBD2 matches 13 bases. CDR1 SGHRS and CDR2 YFSETQ come from the germline V gene. CDR3 size: 17 residues. Trimming at V came to 4 bases and at J to 4 bases, leaving 10 bases not matched to a gene. The full variable domain, its missing parts supplied by reference TRBV5-1 and TRBJ2-5, is KAGVTQTPRYLIKTRGQQVTLSCSPISGHRSVSWYQQTPGQGLQFLFEYFSETQRNKGNFPGRFSGRQFSNSRSEMNVSTLELGDSALYLCASSRGQGLAGLETQYFGPGTRLLVL.

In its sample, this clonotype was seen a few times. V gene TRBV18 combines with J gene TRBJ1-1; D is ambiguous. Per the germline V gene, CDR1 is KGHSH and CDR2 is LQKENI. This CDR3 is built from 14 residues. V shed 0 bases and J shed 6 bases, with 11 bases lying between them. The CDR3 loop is CASSPPSVGAEAFF. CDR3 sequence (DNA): TGTGCCAGCTCACCACCGTCGGTTGGCGCTGAAGCTTTCTTT.

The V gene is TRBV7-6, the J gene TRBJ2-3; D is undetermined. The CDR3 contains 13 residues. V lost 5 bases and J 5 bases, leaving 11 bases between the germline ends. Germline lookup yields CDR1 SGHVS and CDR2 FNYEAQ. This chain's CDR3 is CASSPQMGDTQYF. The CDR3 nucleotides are TGTGCCAGCAGCCCACAGATGGGAGATACGCAGTATTTT.

CDR3 sequence: CASSSRDKYEQYF. The CDR3, as DNA: TGTGCCAGCAGCTCTAGGGACAAGTACGAGCAGTACTTC. The chain couples TRBV7-9 to TRBJ2-7; a possible D gene is TRBD1 (6 bases). The CDR3 has 13 amino acids. Germline values: CDR1 SEHNR, CDR2 FQNEAQ (reference sequence). Trimming cost V 4 bases and J 4 bases, with 11 bases left between them.

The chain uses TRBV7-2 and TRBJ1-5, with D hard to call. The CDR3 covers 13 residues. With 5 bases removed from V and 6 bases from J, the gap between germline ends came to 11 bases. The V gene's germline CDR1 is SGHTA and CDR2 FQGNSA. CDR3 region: CASSLGRVQPQHF. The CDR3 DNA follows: TGTGCCAGCAGCCTCGGGCGGGTTCAGCCCCAGCATTTT.

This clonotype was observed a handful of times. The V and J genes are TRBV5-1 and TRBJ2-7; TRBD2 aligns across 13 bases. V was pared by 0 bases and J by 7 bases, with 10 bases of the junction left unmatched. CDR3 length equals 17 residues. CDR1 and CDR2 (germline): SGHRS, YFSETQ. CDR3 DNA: TGCGCCAGCAGCTTGGGACCGACTAGCGGGGGGTCTCGTGAGCAGTACTTC. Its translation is CASSLGPTSGGSREQYF.